Many counts were recorded for the clone carrying this T cell receptor (beta chain). Amplification of TCR beta CDR3 regions was performed using RNA transcripts as template. The HTBI set primed first-round TCR CDR3 RT-PCR. TCRdb processed the multiplex PCR reads anew with MiXCR; each CDR3 protein has one entry. The sample shows some 500,000 distinct CDR3 sequences, approximately 16% of them seen only once. In germline, CDR1 is SGHNT, CDR2 YENEEA. The junction had 4 bases not matched to a gene; V was cut back by 0 bases and J by 1 base. CDR3 length: 16 residues. The data originate from a study of T cells in Graves' hyperthyroidism and ophthalmopathy. Diagnosing involved the use of clinical symptoms, serum thyroxine and TRAb, thyroid ultrasound and orbital computed tomography.

The sample was blood. This TCR derives from a woman aged 25 to 39 with Graves' ophthalmopathy. The gene calls are TRBV11-3 and TRBJ1-1; 8 bases map to TRBD1. In DNA form, the CDR3 reads TGTGCCAGCAGCTTAGAACGGACAGGGAAGAACACTGAAGCTTTCTTT. Translation: CASSLERTGKNTEAFF.